A selection of T cell receptor beta chains follows, all from one sample in a study of technical replicates of blood from several donors. Clones were sequenced by immunoSEQ multiplex PCR, and TCRdb holds only the in-frame ones, with some missing. The sample includes tens of thousands of clones, 94% of them seen just once. The sequencing input was T cells isolated from PBMCs. Source of these receptors: a human donor in good health. CDR3s include the opening cysteine and the closing phenylalanine or tryptophan. A D gene is named only where the DNA matches it firmly. Rows give clone size only sometimes, using once, few, many, or a class for an expanded clone.

clone size	V gene	D gene	J gene	CDR3 protein	CDR3 DNA
.	TRBV5-1	.	TRBJ2-1	CASSFTGSYNEQFF	TGCGCCAGCAGCTTTACAGGGTCCTACAATGAGCAGTTCTTC
.	TRBV5-4	TRBD2	TRBJ2-1	CASSSRRGSRNEQFF	TGTGCCAGCAGCTCGCGGCGGGGGTCCCGCAATGAGCAGTTCTTC
.	TRBV7-9	TRBD1	TRBJ1-2	CASSSRTGSGYTF	TGTGCCAGCAGCTCCCGGACAGGTAGCGGCTACACCTTC
.	TRBV9	.	TRBJ2-2	CASSVVSGGELFF	TGTGCCAGCAGCGTAGTTTCGGGTGGGGAGCTGTTTTTT
.	TRBV11-3	.	TRBJ1-1	CASSSREMNTEAFF	TGTGCCAGCAGCTCCCGGGAGATGAACACTGAAGCTTTCTTT
few	TRBV10-3	.	TRBJ2-2	CAISVLTGELFF	TGTGCCATCAGTGTACTCACCGGGGAGCTGTTTTTT
few	TRBV6-4	.	TRBJ2-3	CASSKDSQGPTDTQYF	TGTGCCAGCAGCAAGGACAGTCAAGGCCCCACAGATACGCAGTATTTT
.	TRBV5-1	TRBD2	TRBJ2-1	CASSLGASGDNEQFF	TGCGCCAGCAGCTTGGGTGCTAGCGGGGACAATGAGCAGTTCTTC
.	TRBV14	TRBD1	TRBJ2-7	CASSQAGGGEQYF	TGTGCCAGCAGCCAAGCAGGGGGCGGCGAGCAGTACTTC
.	TRBV9	TRBD1	TRBJ2-5	CASSVTPTGGEETQYF	TGTGCCAGCAGCGTAACGCCGACAGGGGGCGAAGAGACCCAGTACTTC
medium-sized	TRBV28	.	TRBJ2-3	CASSLRQEGTHTHTDTQYF	TGTGCCAGCAGTTTAAGGCAGGAAGGGACACACACACACACAGATACGCAGTATTTT
.	TRBV10-1	.	TRBJ1-2	CASSQQASYGYTF	TGCGCCAGCAGCCAACAGGCATCCTATGGCTACACCTTC
.	TRBV7-9	TRBD1	TRBJ2-5	CASTNRDRGRETQYF	TGTGCCAGCACTAACCGGGACAGGGGGCGGGAGACCCAGTACTTC
.	TRBV13	.	TRBJ2-6	CASSLGEPGDSQEPSGANVLTF	TGTGCCAGCAGCTTAGGCGAACCAGGGGATAGCCAGGAGCCCTCTGGGGCCAACGTCCTGACTTTC
.	TRBV7-2	.	TRBJ1-5	CASSQTYDQPQHF	TGTGCCAGCAGCCAAACTTACGATCAGCCCCAGCATTTT
.	TRBV11-2	TRBD1	TRBJ1-4	CASSFGQVVAEKLFF	TGTGCCAGCAGCTTCGGACAGGTCGTGGCTGAAAAACTGTTTTTT
.	TRBV7-9	.	TRBJ1-1	CASRQGIGGAFF	TGTGCCAGCAGACAGGGAATAGGAGGAGCTTTCTTT
few	TRBV30	.	TRBJ1-1	CAYEQNTEAFF	TGTGCCTACGAGCAGAACACTGAAGCTTTCTTT
.	TRBV5-1	TRBD1	TRBJ2-7	CASSITGTVTYEQYF	TGCGCCAGCAGCATAACCGGGACAGTAACCTACGAGCAGTACTTC
.	TRBV28	.	TRBJ1-4	CASRPMLTRGPRDEKLFF	TGTGCCAGCAGACCAATGCTTACCAGGGGACCTCGGGATGAAAAACTGTTTTTT
.	TRBV11-3	.	TRBJ2-1	CASSLGGRGNEQFF	TGTGCCAGCAGCTTAGGTGGGCGGGGCAATGAGCAGTTCTTC
.	TRBV28	.	TRBJ1-4	CASSFPDRTNEKLFF	TGTGCCAGCAGTTTCCCGGACAGAACTAATGAAAAACTGTTTTTT
.	TRBV9	TRBD1	TRBJ1-1	CASSVGGTGGTEAFF	TGTGCCAGCAGCGTAGGGGGGACAGGGGGCACTGAAGCTTTCTTT
once	TRBV29-1	TRBD2	TRBJ2-1	CSVDGLAGGLSYNEQFF	TGCAGCGTCGATGGACTAGCGGGAGGCCTCTCCTACAATGAGCAGTTCTTC
.	TRBV28	.	TRBJ1-1	CASSLFRSNTEAFF	TGTGCCAGCAGTTTGTTCAGATCGAACACTGAAGCTTTCTTT
.	TRBV5-1	TRBD2	TRBJ2-1	CASRPSGTPLSNEQFF	TGCGCCAGCAGACCTAGCGGGACTCCTCTGAGCAATGAGCAGTTCTTC
few	TRBV30	TRBD1	TRBJ1-5	CAWTVSKTGMLSNQPQHF	TGTGCCTGGACGGTAAGCAAGACAGGGATGCTTAGCAATCAGCCCCAGCATTTT
.	TRBV7-9	.	TRBJ1-2	CASSFSGGAAEGYTF	TGTGCCAGCAGCTTCTCGGGGGGCGCCGCTGAAGGCTACACCTTC
.	TRBV27	TRBD2	TRBJ2-2	CASSLVFRAGGAVGGELFF	TGTGCCAGCAGTTTAGTCTTTCGAGCGGGAGGGGCGGTAGGCGGGGAGCTGTTTTTT
.	TRBV6-1	TRBD2	TRBJ2-7	CASRTSGGYEQYF	TGTGCCAGCAGGACTAGCGGGGGGTACGAGCAGTACTTC
.	TRBV6-1	TRBD2	TRBJ2-2	CASSEGSSGITGELFF	TGTGCCAGCAGTGAAGGGAGTAGCGGGATCACCGGGGAGCTGTTTTTT
.	TRBV5-1	.	TRBJ2-5	CASSSRTAETQYF	TGCGCCAGCAGCTCAAGGACAGCAGAGACCCAGTACTTC
.	TRBV5-4	.	TRBJ2-2	CASSFTESGSGELFF	TGTGCCAGCAGCTTTACGGAATCGGGGAGCGGGGAGCTGTTTTTT
.	TRBV5-4	TRBD2	TRBJ2-3	CASSLPGLAQTDTQYF	TGTGCCAGCAGCTTGCCGGGACTAGCACAAACAGATACGCAGTATTTT
.	TRBV5-6	TRBD1	TRBJ2-7	CASSMEGTVYEQYF	TGTGCCAGCAGCATGGAAGGGACAGTCTACGAGCAGTACTTC
.	TRBV28	TRBD1	TRBJ2-4	CATGTGRNIQYF	TGTGCCACCGGGACAGGAAGAAACATTCAGTACTTC
.	TRBV7-9	.	TRBJ2-5	CASSPAYGHHQETQYF	TGTGCCAGCAGCCCTGCTTACGGACACCACCAAGAGACCCAGTACTTC
.	TRBV5-5	TRBD1	TRBJ1-1	CASSLETGGAGEAFF	TGTGCCAGCAGCTTGGAGACAGGGGGCGCCGGTGAAGCTTTCTTT
.	TRBV6-5	.	TRBJ1-5	CASRPQGNQPQHF	TGTGCCAGCAGGCCACAGGGCAATCAGCCCCAGCATTTT
.	TRBV29-1	TRBD2	TRBJ2-5	CSVEGGRLAGSETQYF	TGCAGCGTTGAAGGAGGGAGACTAGCGGGGTCAGAGACCCAGTACTTC
.	TRBV25-1	.	TRBJ2-7	CASSATYEQYF	TGTGCCAGCAGTGCTACCTACGAGCAGTACTTC
.	TRBV2	.	TRBJ2-2	CASSEGVSGTGELFF	TGTGCCAGCAGTGAAGGGGTTTCGGGCACCGGGGAGCTGTTTTTT
.	TRBV11-2	.	TRBJ2-2	CASSPRLEPGELFF	TGTGCCAGCAGCCCCAGACTAGAACCCGGGGAGCTGTTTTTT
once	TRBV5-1	.	TRBJ1-4	CASSAADNRMGEKLFF	TGCGCCAGCAGCGCGGCGGACAATCGGATGGGTGAAAAACTGTTTTTT
.	TRBV5-6	.	TRBJ2-3	CASSFLQGGSTDTQYF	TGTGCCAGCAGCTTTCTACAGGGGGGGTCCACAGATACGCAGTATTTT